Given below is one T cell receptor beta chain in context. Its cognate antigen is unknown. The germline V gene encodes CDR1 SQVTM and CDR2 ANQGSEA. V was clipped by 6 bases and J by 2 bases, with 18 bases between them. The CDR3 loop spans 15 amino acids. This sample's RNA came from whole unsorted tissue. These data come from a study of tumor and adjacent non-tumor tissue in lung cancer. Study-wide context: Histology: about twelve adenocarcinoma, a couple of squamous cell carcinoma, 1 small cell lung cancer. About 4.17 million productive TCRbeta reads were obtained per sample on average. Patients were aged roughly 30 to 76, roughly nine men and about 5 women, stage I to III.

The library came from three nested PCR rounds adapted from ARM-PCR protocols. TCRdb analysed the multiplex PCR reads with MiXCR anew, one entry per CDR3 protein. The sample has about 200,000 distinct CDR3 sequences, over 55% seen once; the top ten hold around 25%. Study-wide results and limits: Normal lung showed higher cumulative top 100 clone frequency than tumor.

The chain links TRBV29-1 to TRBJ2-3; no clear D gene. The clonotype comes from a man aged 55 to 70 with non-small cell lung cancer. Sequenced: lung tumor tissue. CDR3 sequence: CSVQPQRLDTDTQYF. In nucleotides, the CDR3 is TGCAGCGTCCAGCCCCAGCGCCTAGACACAGATACGCAGTATTTT.